Each of the 4 T cell receptor beta chains below was sequenced from the same sample in a study of blood T cell repertoires in COVID-19. The assay was immunoSEQ multiplex PCR, and TCRdb's table has in-frame clones only and misses some. Here the sample spans 300,000 to 350,000 clones, over 80% being singletons. The sequencing input was peripheral blood. The receptors were gathered from a man in his thirties or forties with COVID-19, enrolled during active disease.

The V call is TRBV6-5, the J call TRBJ2-7, with D possibly matching TRBD1 (6 bases). Per germline, CDR1 MNHEY and CDR2 SVGAGI. The V and J ends lost 2 bases and 2 bases respectively, with 16 bases between them. The CDR3 extends over 16 amino acids. CDR3 sequence (DNA): TGTGCCAGCAGTTACCGGTACGGGACACCCCCCTACGAGCAGTACTTC. Translation: CASSYRYGTPPYEQYF.

The chain combines TRBV6-2 or TRBV6-3 with TRBJ1-1; D is ambiguous. Germline V CDR1 and CDR2: MNHEY, SVGEGT. CDR3 size: 14 residues. The V end lost 6 bases, the J end lost 0 bases, and 11 bases lay between the germline ends. In DNA form, the CDR3 reads TGTGCCAGCAGCCTCGGAGGGTTGAACACTGAAGCTTTCTTT. Residues: CASSLGGLNTEAFF.

This chain links TRBV6-4 with TRBJ1-6, with TRBD1 identical over 9 bases. With 2 bases clipped from V and 5 bases from J, the junction kept 22 bases outside the gene matches. CDR1 and CDR2 from the germline V gene are MRHNA and SNTAGT. The CDR3 spans 22 residues. CDR3 residues: CASSDEGPPGTGYIEDNSPLHF. The CDR3 DNA is TGTGCCAGCAGTGACGAGGGACCGCCCGGGACAGGGTATATAGAGGATAATTCACCCCTCCACTTT.

The gene calls are TRBV24-1 and TRBJ1-5, with D hard to call. Trimming left V 4 bases short and J 0 bases short, with 6 bases between. Germline V gene data show CDR1 as KGHDR and CDR2 as SFDVKD. The CDR3 has 14 residues. This chain's CDR3 is CATSERFSNQPQHF. The CDR3 DNA reads as TGTGCCACCAGTGAACGGTTTAGCAATCAGCCCCAGCATTTT.